This T cell receptor (beta chain) was profiled in a study of a mutant IDH1 vaccine in newly diagnosed glioma. On the study more broadly: Antecedent treatment encompassed radiotherapy, temozolomide, or their combination; the majority received both.

Note on this clone: Its antigen remains unidentified.

Time point specified: week 47, end of study. What each vaccine dose contained was 300 ug of mutant IDH1 20-mer peptide, accompanied by topical imiquimod. Patients, over weeks 1, 3, 5, 7, 11, 15, 19 and 23, received a total of eight vaccinations. The assay was immunoSEQ multiplex PCR, and TCRdb's table has in-frame clones only and misses some. The sample shows 75,000 to 95,000 clones, roughly 86% of them seen only once. The sequencing here drew on PBMCs, taken from a glioma patient whose treatment included an IDH1 peptide vaccine. The TCR originated in a woman aged 45-65 years with glioma.

CDR3 sequence reads: CASCPTGGRTETQYF. The CDR3 region has the DNA TGTGCCAGCTGCCCTACTGGCGGGAGGACGGAGACCCAGTACTTC. This sequence joins TRBV18 and TRBJ2-5, with 8 bases identical to TRBD2. The CDR3 contains 15 residues. Germline V gene data show CDR1 as KGHSH and CDR2 as LQKENI. J lost 5 bases, V lost 7 bases, and 12 bases had no gene match.